This T cell receptor beta chain was documented in a study of CD8 T cells in ankylosing spondylitis. Study results and limitations: Some of these motif variants have turned up before, in reports on reactive arthritis synovial fluid and blood. Disease-linked clones proved CD8+ and comparatively uncommon in peripheral blood.

This clonotype was seen repeatedly, ten times or more. Its antigen is unknown. 5'-RACE, quantitative and with molecular barcodes, yielded the TCR beta libraries. TCRdb processed the 5' RACE reads anew with MiXCR; each CDR3 protein has one entry. The sample includes 300,000 to 400,000 distinct CDR3 sequences, more than 9% of them seen just once. The source of this sequence is a female donor with ankylosing spondylitis or in good health (not recorded which). The specimen was blood, either unsorted or a sorted T cell fraction (not recorded which).

CDR3 sequence reads: CASSLDVGTVITRPQHF. The CDR3 nucleotides are TGTGCCAGCAGCTTAGATGTGGGGACGGTCATTACTCGACCCCAGCATTTT. The gene calls are TRBV11-2 and TRBJ1-5; D is possibly TRBD1 (5 bases). The germline CDR1 and CDR2 sequences are SGHAT and FQNNGV. This CDR3 comprises 17 residues. Trimming removed 0 bases at V and 10 bases at J, with 22 bases between.